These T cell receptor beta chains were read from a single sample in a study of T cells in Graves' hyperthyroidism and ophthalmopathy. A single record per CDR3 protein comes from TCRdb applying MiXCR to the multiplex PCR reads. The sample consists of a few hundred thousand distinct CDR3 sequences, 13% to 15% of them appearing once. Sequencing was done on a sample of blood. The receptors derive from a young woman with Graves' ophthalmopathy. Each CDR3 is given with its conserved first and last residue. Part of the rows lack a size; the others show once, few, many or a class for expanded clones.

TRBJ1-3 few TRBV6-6 CASSYSGQTLSGNTIYF
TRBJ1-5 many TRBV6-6 CASSYSTARGPNQPQHF
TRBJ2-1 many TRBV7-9 CASSREREQFF
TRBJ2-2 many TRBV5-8 CASSFTSGTGITGELFF
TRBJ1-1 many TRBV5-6 CASSLLVQAEQETEAFF
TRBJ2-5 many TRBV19 CASSISPTETQYF
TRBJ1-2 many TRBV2 CASSEAQEGSNYGYTF
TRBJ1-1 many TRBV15 CATSRRGDMNTEAFF
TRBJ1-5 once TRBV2 CASSEVGTGGRQPQHF
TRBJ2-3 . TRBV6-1 CASRGRPSPDTQYF
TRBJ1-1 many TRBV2 CASSGGLTENTEAFF
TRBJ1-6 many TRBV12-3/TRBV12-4 CASSFSGTYNSPLHF
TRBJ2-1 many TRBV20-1 CSARPSLAGGREQFF
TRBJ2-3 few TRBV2 CASRDPGQDTQYF
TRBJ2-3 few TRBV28 CASSREARNTDTQYF
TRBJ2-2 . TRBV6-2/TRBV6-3 CASSYSVIGDRDTGELFF
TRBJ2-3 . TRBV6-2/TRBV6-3 CASLGRGGGASNTQYF
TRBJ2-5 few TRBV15 CATSRDRDSGETQYF
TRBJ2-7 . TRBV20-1 CSARDTDGMFRANEQYF
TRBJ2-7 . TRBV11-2 CASSTSSGGPNYEQYF
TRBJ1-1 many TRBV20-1 CSADGERLSAFF
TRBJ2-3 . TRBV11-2 CASTPLMSSVMKDTQYF
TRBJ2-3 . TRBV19 CASNPGTKAGRDTQYF
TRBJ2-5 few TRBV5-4 CASLSSPIQETQYF
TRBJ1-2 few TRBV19 CASSIRENAGYTF
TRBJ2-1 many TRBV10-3 CAISEYQTSNEQFF
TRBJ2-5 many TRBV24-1 CATSDPGLAGQETQYF
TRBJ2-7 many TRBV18 CASSPRSTGSHEQYF
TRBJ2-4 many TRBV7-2 CASSLRTGPNIQYF
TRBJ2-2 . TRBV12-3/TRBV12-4 CASSLRGISGELFF
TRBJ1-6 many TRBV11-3 CASSSPSGTGRNSPLHF
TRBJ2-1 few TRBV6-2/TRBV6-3 CASTKTLLAGGMYNEQFF
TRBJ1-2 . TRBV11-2 CASSSTVQGTAGYTF
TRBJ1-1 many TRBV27 CASSPGTAMNTEAFF
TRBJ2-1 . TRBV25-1 CASSEQGALYNEQFF
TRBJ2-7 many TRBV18 CASSRDSIYEQYF
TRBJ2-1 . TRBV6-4 CASSDSATGPNEQFF
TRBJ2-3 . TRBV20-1 CSAREGLLTFTYTQYF
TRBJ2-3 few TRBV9 CASSAQGLAVDTQYF
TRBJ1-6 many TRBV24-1 CATSDNAYSPLHF
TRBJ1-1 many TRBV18 CASSPMRDTEAFF
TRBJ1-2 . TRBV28 CASSSSGQTYYGYTF
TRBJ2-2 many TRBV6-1 CASNPGIVTNTGELFF
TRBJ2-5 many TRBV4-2 CASSQGAGTGKQETQYF
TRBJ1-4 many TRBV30 CAWSVDTNEKLFF
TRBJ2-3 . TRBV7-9 CASSLGFSPGDTQYF
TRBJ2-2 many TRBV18 CASSPLQGGTGELFF
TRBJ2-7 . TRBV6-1 CASNNDRGASYEQYF
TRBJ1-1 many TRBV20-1 CSALTTANTEAFF
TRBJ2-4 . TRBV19 CASRLWGPTSGTLAKNIQYF
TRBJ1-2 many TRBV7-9 CASKLGRSSGYTF
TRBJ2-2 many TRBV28 CASIEENTGELFF
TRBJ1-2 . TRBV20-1 CSARPDRGRANYGYTF
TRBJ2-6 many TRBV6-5 CASSYSISGANVLTF
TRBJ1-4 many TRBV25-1 CASSGLEKLFF
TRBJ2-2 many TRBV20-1 CSAGPGTENTGELFF
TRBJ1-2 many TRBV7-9 CASSKRDRAGYGYTF
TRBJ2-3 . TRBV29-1 CSADRAADTQYF
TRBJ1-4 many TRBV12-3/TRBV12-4 CASSLMTPLGTNEKLFF
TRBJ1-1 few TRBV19 CASSPGVGGMSTEAFF